This T cell receptor (beta chain) was identified in a study of control samples from healthy donors and cancer patients. The table came from immunoSEQ multiplex PCR; TCRdb's copy has only in-frame clones and leaves some out. Among about 89,000 clones listed, approximately 89% were seen once. The CDR3 extends over 14 amino acids. V lost 2 bases to trimming and J lost 6 bases; unmatched junction nucleotides: 4. Germline V gives CDR1 GTSNPN, CDR2 SVGIG (reference sequence). The sequence derives from a man aged 25-45 years in good health. The chain links TRBV30 to TRBJ2-2; 9 nucleotides match TRBD1. Sequencing was done on a sample of blood. The CDR3, as DNA: TGTGCCTGGAGTCTAGGGACAGGGCCCGGGGAGCTGTTTTTT. It translates to CAWSLGTGPGELFF.